Each of the 31 T cell receptor beta chains below was sequenced from the same sample in a study of CD8+ T cells in alopecia areata. The treatment: oral pan-JAK inhibitor, 5-10 mg twice daily. As the sequencing template, cDNA was produced by extracting RNA and reverse transcribing it. The assay was immunoSEQ multiplex PCR, and TCRdb's table has in-frame clones only and misses some. The sample consists of roughly 190,000 clones, around 56% of them appearing once. The sample here was CD4+ T cells sorted from blood, taken at week 4, from a patient treated with tofacitinib. The receptor set was obtained from a human donor with alopecia areata.

This clone was observed a handful of times. The genes are TRBV25-1 and TRBJ1-1; D is perhaps TRBD1 (5 bases). Germline-derived CDR1 and CDR2 are MGHDK and SYGVNS. Trimming removed 8 bases at V and 5 bases at J, with 15 bases between. The CDR3 runs to 13 residues. DNA of the CDR3: TGTGCCAGCGGTCGGCAGGGCCGGACTGAAGCTTTCTTT. It encodes CASGRQGRTEAFF.

This chain links TRBV29-1 with TRBJ2-1, with TRBD2 matching 12 bases. The trim removed 6 bases at V and 4 bases at J, leaving 7 bases unmatched. Germline V gene data show CDR1 as SQVTM and CDR2 as ANQGSEA. This CDR3 is 15 amino acids long. CDR3 protein: CSVKSTSGSYNEQFF. In DNA form, the CDR3 reads TGCAGCGTGAAGTCGACTAGCGGGAGTTACAATGAGCAGTTCTTC.

This chain uses TRBV30 with TRBJ1-5; D call uncertain. Germline loops: CDR1 GTSNPN, CDR2 SVGIG (reference sequence). Between the trimmed V and J ends, which lost 1 base and 3 bases, there was a span of 13 bases. The CDR3 loop spans 15 amino acids. CDR3: CAWSAYMTDNQPQHF. The DNA of the CDR3 is TGTGCCTGGAGTGCCTATATGACGGACAATCAGCCCCAGCATTTT.

The chain combines TRBV29-1 with TRBJ1-2; D may be TRBD1 (5 bases). The germline V gene has CDR1 SQVTM and CDR2 ANQGSEA. Trimming stripped 7 bases from V and 4 bases from J, with 13 bases between. The CDR3 totals 12 residues. CDR3 sequence: CSANEGTYGYTF. For the CDR3, the DNA is TGCAGCGCCAATGAGGGGACCTATGGCTACACCTTC.

This clone was seen a few times. J is TRBJ2-5 and V is TRBV7-6; no clear D gene. Germline V gene lookup returns CDR1 SGHVS and CDR2 FNYEAQ. There are 12 residues in the CDR3. V was shortened by 4 bases and J by 7 bases, with 10 bases between the two germline ends. CDR3 amino acids: CASSSYTGTQYF. As DNA, the CDR3 is TGTGCCAGCAGCTCCTATACGGGGACCCAGTACTTC.

Of note for this clone: One end of the junction varies from germline; a read error may be responsible. This chain connects TRBV5-6 to TRBJ1-6; no clear D gene. The V gene's germline CDR1 is SGHDT and CDR2 YYEEEE. The CDR3 has 15 residues. CDR3 region: CATSRRGSYNSPLHF. The CDR3 coding sequence is TGTGCCACCAGCCGCCGGGGCTCCTATAATTCACCCCTCCACTTT.

The J gene is TRBJ2-6, the V gene TRBV27; D is perhaps TRBD2 (5 bases). This CDR3 region has 15 residues. Germline loops: CDR1 MNHEY, CDR2 SMNVEV (reference sequence). The germline V and J ends were trimmed by 2 bases and 3 bases, with 8 bases remaining between them. The CDR3 loop reads CASSLAGSGANVLTF. DNA of the CDR3: TGTGCCAGCAGTTTAGCGGGCAGTGGGGCCAACGTCCTGACTTTC.

The chain carries TRBV7-2 and TRBJ2-6, with a tentative D call TRBD1 (6 bases). V was cut by 6 bases and J by 0 bases, with 15 bases left in between. The CDR3 spans 17 residues. Looked up from germline, CDR1 is SGHTA and CDR2 is FQGNSA. The DNA of the CDR3 is TGTGCCAGCAGTCCCGGTGGGGGCCGCTCTGGGGCCAACGTCCTGACTTTC. Amino acids: CASSPGGGRSGANVLTF. Filled out from reference TRBV7-2 and TRBJ2-6, the complete variable domain reads GAGVSQSPSNKVTEKGKDVELRCDPISGHTALYWYRQSLGQGLEFLIYFQGNSAPDKSGLPSDRFSAERTGGSVSTLTIQRTQQEDSAVYLCASSPGGGRSGANVLTFGAGSRLTVL.

The chain is built from TRBV5-1 and TRBJ2-3; TRBD1 matches 9 bases. There are 17 residues in the CDR3. The V segment lost 1 base and the J segment 7 bases; nucleotides outside the gene matches: 13. Germline V gene data show CDR1 as SGHRS and CDR2 as YFSETQ. This CDR3 is CASSLKALGQGTHTQYF. The CDR3 bases are TGCGCCAGCAGCTTGAAGGCTCTGGGACAGGGTACGCATACGCAGTATTTT.

The DNA for the CDR3 is TGTGCCAGCAGCACCAGGGGACAGGGGGGTGAAAAACTGTTTTTT. Protein: CASSTRGQGGEKLFF. The chain carries TRBV6-5 and TRBJ1-4; TRBD1 matches at 11 bases. Germline V gene lookup returns CDR1 MNHEY and CDR2 SVGAGI. The V gene end was trimmed by 6 bases and the J gene end by 7 bases; junction bases not matched to a gene: 7. The CDR3 contains 15 residues.

V is TRBV7-2 and J is TRBJ2-1, with D unresolved. Per germline, CDR1 SGHTA and CDR2 FQGNSA. There are 15 residues in the CDR3. Trimming took 1 base from V and 6 from J, leaving 13 bases between them. Written as DNA, the CDR3 is TGTGCCAGCAGCTTAGTCGCCGGTAGTGGCAATGAGCAGTTCTTC. It specifies CASSLVAGSGNEQFF. The whole variable domain, remainder taken from reference TRBV7-2 and TRBJ2-1, is GAGVSQSPSNKVTEKGKDVELRCDPISGHTALYWYRQSLGQGLEFLIYFQGNSAPDKSGLPSDRFSAERTGGSVSTLTIQRTQQEDSAVYLCASSLVAGSGNEQFFGPGTRLTVL.

This clone was counted at least ten times. The chain combines TRBV2 with TRBJ2-4; D not certain. Trimming pared 2 bases from V and 8 bases from J, leaving 13 bases between. The germline gives CDR1 SNHLY, CDR2 FYNNEI. There are 14 residues in the CDR3. The CDR3 loop reads CASSERGRGDIQYF. CDR3 nucleotide sequence: TGTGCCAGCAGTGAACGCGGTCGCGGAGACATTCAGTACTTC.

The chain is built from TRBV15 and TRBJ2-5, with D possibly matching TRBD2 (6 bases). The CDR3 has 15 residues. Looked up from germline, CDR1 is LNHNV and CDR2 is YYDKDF (reference sequence). V lost 5 bases to trimming and J lost 1 base, with 14 bases between them. The CDR3 reads CATSGGDRRQETQYF. In nucleotides, the CDR3 is TGTGCCACCAGCGGAGGGGACCGCCGCCAAGAGACCCAGTACTTC.

The chain employs TRBV28 and TRBJ2-3; D possibly matches TRBD1 or TRBD2 (5 bases each). Germline loops: CDR1 MDHEN, CDR2 SYDVKM. The V gene lost 2 bases and the J gene lost 0 bases, with 9 bases spanning the gap. CDR3 length: 15 amino acids. For the CDR3, the DNA is TGTGCCAGCAGTTTACCGGGGCTTAGCACAGATACGCAGTATTTT. The encoded protein is CASSLPGLSTDTQYF.

J is TRBJ2-2 and V is TRBV4-1; 8 bases fit TRBD1. The length of the CDR3 is 16 residues. V dropped 9 bases and J dropped 3; count of bases not matched to a gene: 12. Germline assignment: CDR1 MGHRA and CDR2 YSYEKL. CDR3 sequence (DNA): TGCGCCAGTAGGGGCAGGGGGCAAATTGACACCGGGGAGCTGTTTTTT. It codes for CASRGRGQIDTGELFF.

This clone has more than one count but fewer than ten. The V and J genes are TRBV6-5 and TRBJ2-2; D is unclear. The ends were cut back, 2 bases at V and 6 bases at J, with 7 bases in the middle. Germline CDR1 reads MNHEY; CDR2 reads SVGAGI. The CDR3 consists of 13 residues. The CDR3 protein is CASSYRVPGELFF. The CDR3, as DNA: TGTGCCAGCAGTTACAGGGTCCCCGGGGAGCTGTTTTTT.

The sample holds many counts of this clone. The genes are TRBV6-1 and TRBJ2-5; 7 positions agree with TRBD2. V lost 4 bases and J lost 1; bases outside the gene matches: 9. The CDR3 has 16 amino acids. Germline-derived CDR1 and CDR2 are MNHNS and SASEGT. The CDR3 DNA is TGTGCCAGCAGTGCCGGAGGCGGGAGCGGCCAAGAGACCCAGTACTTC. Amino acid sequence: CASSAGGGSGQETQYF.

The chain combines TRBV7-2 with TRBJ2-3; the D gene is possibly TRBD2 (5 bases). Deletions cut 1 base from V and 2 bases from J, with 10 bases between. Per germline, CDR1 SGHTA and CDR2 FQGNSA. The CDR3 runs 15 residues. The CDR3 nucleotides are TGTGCCAGCAGCTTAGGAGGGTTGGCCACAGATACGCAGTATTTT. This translates into CASSLGGLATDTQYF.

V and J are TRBV29-1 and TRBJ1-2; D is ambiguous. V was shortened by 6 bases and J by 2 bases, with 13 bases between the two germline ends. Germline CDR1 SQVTM, CDR2 ANQGSEA. CDR3 length: 13 amino acids. The CDR3 nucleotides are TGCAGCGTGCTCCCGGGAGGCAACTATGGCTACACCTTC. Protein: CSVLPGGNYGYTF.

The V gene is TRBV5-1, the J gene TRBJ2-7; tentatively, D is TRBD1 (5 bases). V lost 0 bases, J lost 7 bases, and 8 bases lay in between. In germline, CDR1 is SGHRS, CDR2 YFSETQ. The CDR3 is 12 residues long. CDR3 in amino acids: CASSLGQGEQYF. CDR3 DNA sequence: TGCGCCAGCAGCTTGGGGCAGGGTGAGCAGTACTTC.

This chain uses TRBV4-2 with TRBJ2-6; D uncertain. Trimming left V 2 bases short and J 0 bases short, with 14 bases between. Germline CDR1 LGHNA, CDR2 YNFKEQ. CDR3 length equals 18 residues. The CDR3 spells CASSQTPAGRSGANVLTF. The DNA for the CDR3 is TGTGCCAGCAGCCAAACCCCCGCTGGTCGCTCTGGGGCCAACGTCCTGACTTTC.

The genes are TRBV5-1 and TRBJ2-4; D might be TRBD2 (5 bases). Germline V gene data show CDR1 as SGHRS and CDR2 as YFSETQ. V gave up 4 bases and J gave up 8 bases, with 13 bases separating them. The CDR3 contains 13 residues. The CDR3 coding sequence is TGCGCCAGCAGCGCGGGCCCCGAGGACATTCAGTACTTC. Its protein is CASSAGPEDIQYF.

This chain joins TRBV29-1 and TRBJ2-5; D ambiguous. V lost 4 bases and J 1 base, leaving 10 bases between the germline ends. Germline CDR1 reads SQVTM; CDR2 reads ANQGSEA. The CDR3 consists of 13 residues. The CDR3 sequence is CSVGVGSQETQYF. The CDR3 DNA is TGCAGCGTTGGAGTAGGCAGCCAAGAGACCCAGTACTTC.

The chain couples TRBV11-2 to TRBJ2-7; 7 nucleotides agree with TRBD2. The CDR3 is 16 residues long. V was pared by 5 bases and J by 2 bases, with 12 bases of the junction left unmatched. The germline CDR1 and CDR2 sequences are SGHAT and FQNNGV. The CDR3 bases are TGTGCCAGCAGCACACGCGGGAGCGGTAATCCCTACGAGCAGTACTTC. This gives the protein CASSTRGSGNPYEQYF.

V is TRBV28 and J is TRBJ2-2; D not certain. Trimming took 8 bases from V and 2 from J, leaving 12 bases between them. The CDR3 loop spans 14 amino acids. The germline gives CDR1 MDHEN, CDR2 SYDVKM. CDR3 DNA sequence: TGTGCCAGCCTTTCGGCAAGCAACACCGGGGAGCTGTTTTTT. It is translated as CASLSASNTGELFF.

The CDR3 sequence is CSVGHVEETQYF. The CDR3 coding sequence is TGCAGCGTTGGACATGTCGAAGAGACCCAGTACTTC. This chain uses TRBV29-1 with TRBJ2-5, with D unresolved. The CDR3 contains 12 residues. Trimming pared 4 bases from V and 3 bases from J, leaving 9 bases between. CDR1 and CDR2 from the germline V gene are SQVTM and ANQGSEA.

The sample holds one count of this clone. V and J are TRBV10-3 and TRBJ2-4; 7 nucleotides line up with TRBD1. The germline V gene encodes CDR1 ENHRY and CDR2 SYGVKD. This CDR3 has 16 residues. The ends lost 0 bases at V and 3 bases at J; junction bases unmatched: 5. CDR3 nucleotide sequence: TGTGCCATCAGTGAGTCTGAGGGGGCAGGCAAAAACATTCAGTACTTC. It is translated as CAISESEGAGKNIQYF.

This clone was observed a few times. The V call is TRBV29-1, the J call TRBJ2-7; 7 bases match TRBD1. Germline loops: CDR1 SQVTM, CDR2 ANQGSEA. This CDR3 comprises 10 residues. J was trimmed by 7 bases and V by 4 bases; bases with no gene match: 1. For the CDR3, the DNA is TGCAGCGTTGCACAGGGGGAGCAGTACTTC. It specifies CSVAQGEQYF.

The chain links TRBV7-9 to TRBJ2-4; D might be TRBD2 (7 bases). This CDR3 is built from 14 residues. Germline V gene sequence: CDR1 SEHNR, CDR2 FQNEAQ (reference sequence). V lost 4 bases, J lost 4 bases, and 11 bases lay in between. The CDR3 loop reads CASSSGGLKNIQYF. For the CDR3, the DNA is TGTGCCAGCAGCTCGGGGGGCTTGAAAAACATTCAGTACTTC.

This clone came up a few times. This rearrangement joins TRBV11-2 to TRBJ2-7, with TRBD1 as a possible D gene (6 bases). The CDR3 extends over 14 amino acids. V lost 4 bases, J lost 6 bases, and 16 bases lay in between. CDR1 is SGHAT, CDR2 FQNNGV, per germline. The CDR3 protein is CASSSEGGPAEQYF. In nucleotides, the CDR3 is TGTGCCAGCAGCTCCGAAGGGGGTCCGGCCGAGCAGTACTTC.

There are a few counts of this clone. V gene TRBV9 combines with J gene TRBJ1-2; a weak D match, TRBD1 (6 bases). The V and J ends lost 1 base and 6 bases respectively, with 16 bases between them. The CDR3 consists of 15 residues. The germline gives CDR1 SGDLS, CDR2 YYNGEE. The CDR3 DNA is TGTGCCAGCAGCGTACCGAGGGGGAGGAATGATGGCTACACCTTC. This codes for CASSVPRGRNDGYTF.